The present T cell receptor beta chain was sequenced within a study of T-cell reconstitution after alpha-beta-depleted transplantation in children. This clonotype has only a few counts. TCRbeta library preparation incorporated unique molecular identifiers. TCRdb re-called the PCR reads with MiXCR, one entry per CDR3 protein. The sample records hundreds of thousands of distinct CDR3 sequences, 8% to 10% being singletons. Trimming took off 2 bases at V and 5 bases at J, with 9 bases between the two ends. The CDR3 sequence is 13 residues long. Germline values: CDR1 DFQATT, CDR2 SNEGSKA (reference sequence).

This chain uses TRBV20-1 with TRBJ1-4, with D possibly being TRBD1 (6 bases). The sequencing here drew on PBMCs from the stem cell graft donor, taken from the stem cell graft. The receptor comes from a human donor who donated a stem cell graft to a child with acute lymphoblastic leukemia. In nucleotides, the CDR3 is TGCAGTGCTAGAATGCAGGGGAATGAAAAACTGTTTTTT. Translated: CSARMQGNEKLFF.